This T cell receptor (beta chain) was recovered during a study of cytomegalovirus exposure and HLA in healthy donors. Study context: Samples from HLA-typed donors yielded about 85 million unique TCRs in an early data release. Overall study results and limits: Rare sequences made up most TCRs, while some public TCRs were found in many donors. Reports state that TCR beta sequences accurately predicted most subjects' HLA-A and HLA-B alleles. There were 150 to 200 TCR beta chains listed as cytomegalovirus-associated.

This CDR3 has 15 amino acids. Germline V gene lookup returns CDR1 MNHNS and CDR2 SASEGT. V dropped 8 bases and J dropped 6; count of bases not matched to a gene: 6. Primers: 60 Vbeta forward and 13 Jbeta reverse. Sequencing used immunoSEQ multiplex PCR; TCRdb keeps in-frame clones, though not all of them. This repertoire includes around 100,000 clones. On this clone: Its antigen is currently unknown.

The sequence was collected from a man aged 25-40 years in good health and CMV-seronegative. Specimen: PBMCs. The chain is built from TRBV6-1 and TRBJ2-1; TRBD2 matches 14 bases. The CDR3 DNA follows: TGTGCCAGCCCGACTAGCGGGGGGGTCCCCAATGAGCAGTTCTTC. It is translated as CASPTSGGVPNEQFF.